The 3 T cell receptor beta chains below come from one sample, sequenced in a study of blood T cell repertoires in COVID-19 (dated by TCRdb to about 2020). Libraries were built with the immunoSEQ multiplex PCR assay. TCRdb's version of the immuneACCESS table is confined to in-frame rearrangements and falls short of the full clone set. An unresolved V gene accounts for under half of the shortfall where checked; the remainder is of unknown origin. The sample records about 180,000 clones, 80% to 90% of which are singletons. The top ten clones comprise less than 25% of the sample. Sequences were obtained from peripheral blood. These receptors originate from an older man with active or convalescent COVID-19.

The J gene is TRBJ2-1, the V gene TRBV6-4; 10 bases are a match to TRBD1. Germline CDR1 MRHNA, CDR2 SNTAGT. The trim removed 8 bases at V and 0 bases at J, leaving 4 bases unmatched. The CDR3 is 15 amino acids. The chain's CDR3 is CASGGQGSSYNEQFF. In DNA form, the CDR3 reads TGTGCCAGCGGGGGACAGGGGAGCTCCTACAATGAGCAGTTCTTC.

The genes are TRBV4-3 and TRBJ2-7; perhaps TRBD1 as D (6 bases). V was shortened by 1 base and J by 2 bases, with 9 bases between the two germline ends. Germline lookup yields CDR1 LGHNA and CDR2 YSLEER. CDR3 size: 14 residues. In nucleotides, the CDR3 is TGCGCCAGCAGCCAAGGAAGACAGGCCTACGAGCAGTACTTC. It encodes CASSQGRQAYEQYF.

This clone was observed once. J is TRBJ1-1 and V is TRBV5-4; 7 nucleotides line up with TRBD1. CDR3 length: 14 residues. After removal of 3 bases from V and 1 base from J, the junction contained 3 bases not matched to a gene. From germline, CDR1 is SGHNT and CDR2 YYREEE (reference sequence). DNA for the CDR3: TGTGCCAGCAGCTACAGGGGCGGGAACACTGAAGCTTTCTTT. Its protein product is CASSYRGGNTEAFF.